The entry below describes one T cell receptor beta chain. These data originate in a study of blood T cell repertoires in COVID-19. At the level of the study: Samples representing acute and convalescent COVID-19 were sourced from the United States, Italy and Spain.

Per germline, CDR1 LNHDA and CDR2 SQIVND (reference sequence). The ends were cut back, 6 bases at V and 6 bases at J, with 23 bases in the middle. There are 16 residues in the CDR3. Adults between about 18 and 89 years of age took part from fewer than 30 US areas. Which cohort a participant joined came from the clinical history participants gave. Per the study methods: Reference gene primer amplification gave nucleated cell count estimates. The table came from immunoSEQ multiplex PCR; TCRdb's copy has only in-frame clones and leaves some out. V and J calls and clone size are given by that table; D and trimming were obtained from the DNA. In the table there are a few hundred thousand clones, more than 85% of which are singletons.

This receptor was obtained from a middle-aged man who had recovered from COVID-19. The chain joins TRBV19 to TRBJ1-2, with D perhaps matching TRBD1 (5 bases). Sequenced sample: PBMCs or T cells enriched from blood (not recorded which). The CDR3 nucleotides read TGTGCCAGTAGCCGAAACCAGGGTGGGTCAGGCGATGGCTACACCTTC. It encodes CASSRNQGGSGDGYTF.